This record covers a single TCR beta chain. These data are taken from a study of T cell responses to AZD1222 COVID-19 vaccine. Per germline, CDR1 SGHTA and CDR2 FQGTGA. The V gene lost 2 bases and the J gene lost 2 bases, with 13 bases spanning the gap. This CDR3 has 15 residues. This table comes from immunoSEQ multiplex PCR, and its TCRdb copy is limited to in-frame clones, with some not included. This table has 130,000 to 150,000 clones, 88% appearing once. The sample consisted of peripheral blood, taken on day 0 of MenACWY control vaccination. The TCR sequence derives from an adult in good health. V and J are TRBV7-3 and TRBJ2-7; tentative D call: TRBD2 (5 bases). For the CDR3, the DNA is TGTGCCAGCAGCTTAGGGGAGTCAGAGACCTACGAGCAGTACTTC. It translates to CASSLGESETYEQYF.